This T cell receptor beta chain derives from a study of CD8 T cells in Susac syndrome. After extraction with the RNeasy kit, roughly 0.45 to 1 ug of the RNA was reverse transcribed using random hexamers. Multiplex immunoSEQ PCR targeted 54 Vbeta and 13 Jbeta TCR beta segments. TCRdb re-called the immunoSEQ multiplex PCR reads with MiXCR, one entry per CDR3 protein. The data contain 250,000 to 300,000 distinct CDR3 sequences, 89% of them singletons. V was cut by 4 bases and J by 4 bases, with 20 bases left in between. This CDR3 comprises 16 residues. Germline V lookup: CDR1 SGHRS, CDR2 YFSETQ. TCR beta was sequenced from blood CD8+ and CD4+ T cells. It was negative isolation that provided the CD8+ and CD4+ T cells, whereas TEMRA cells were enriched by FACS.

Sequencing input: CD8+ T cells from PBMCs. This TCR was sampled from a human donor with multiple sclerosis. The chain recombines TRBV5-1 with TRBJ1-2, with a weak D call TRBD1 (6 bases). The DNA for the CDR3 is TGCGCCAGCAGCCCTTTCAAAGACAGGACCTCCTATGGCTACACCTTC. Residues: CASSPFKDRTSYGYTF. Together with reference TRBV5-1 and TRBJ1-2, the CDR3 gives the full variable domain: KAGVTQTPRYLIKTRGQQVTLSCSPISGHRSVSWYQQTPGQGLQFLFEYFSETQRNKGNFPGRFSGRQFSNSRSEMNVSTLELGDSALYLCASSPFKDRTSYGYTFGSGTRLTVV.